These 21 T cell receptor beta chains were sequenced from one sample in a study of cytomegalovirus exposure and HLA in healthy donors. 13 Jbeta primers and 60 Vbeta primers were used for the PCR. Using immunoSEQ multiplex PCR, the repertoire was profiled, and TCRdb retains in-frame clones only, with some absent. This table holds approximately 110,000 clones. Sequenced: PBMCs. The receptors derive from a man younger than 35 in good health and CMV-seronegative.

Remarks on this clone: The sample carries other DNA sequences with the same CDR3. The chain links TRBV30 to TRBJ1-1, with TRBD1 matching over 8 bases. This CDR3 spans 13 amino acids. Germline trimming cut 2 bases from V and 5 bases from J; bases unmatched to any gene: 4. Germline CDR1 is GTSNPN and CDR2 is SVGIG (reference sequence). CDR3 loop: CAWSPDRGTEAFF. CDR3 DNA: TGTGCCTGGAGTCCAGACAGGGGAACTGAAGCTTTCTTT.

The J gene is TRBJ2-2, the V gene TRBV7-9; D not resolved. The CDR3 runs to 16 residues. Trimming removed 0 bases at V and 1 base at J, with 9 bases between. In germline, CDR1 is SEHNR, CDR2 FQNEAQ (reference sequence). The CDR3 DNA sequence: TGTGCCAGCAGCTTAGCCGCTGGCCAGAACACCGGGGAGCTGTTTTTT. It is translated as CASSLAAGQNTGELFF.

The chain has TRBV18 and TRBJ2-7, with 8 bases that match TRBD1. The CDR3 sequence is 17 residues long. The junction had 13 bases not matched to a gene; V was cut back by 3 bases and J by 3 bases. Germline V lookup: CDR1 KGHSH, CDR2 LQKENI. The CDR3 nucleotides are TGTGCCAGCTCACCGCGGTCTCGCCAGGGACAGGACTACGAGCAGTACTTC. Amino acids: CASSPRSRQGQDYEQYF.

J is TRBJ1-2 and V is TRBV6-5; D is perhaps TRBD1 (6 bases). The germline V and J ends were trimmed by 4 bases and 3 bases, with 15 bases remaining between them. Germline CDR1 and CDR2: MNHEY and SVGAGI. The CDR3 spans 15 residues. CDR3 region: CASSSPARTDYGYTF. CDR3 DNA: TGTGCCAGCAGTTCTCCCGCAAGGACAGACTATGGCTACACCTTC.

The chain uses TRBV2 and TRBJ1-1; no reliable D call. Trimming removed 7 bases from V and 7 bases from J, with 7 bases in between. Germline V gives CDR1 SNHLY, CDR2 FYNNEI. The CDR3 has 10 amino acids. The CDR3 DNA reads TGTGCCAGCACAGATAATGAAGCTTTCTTT. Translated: CASTDNEAFF.

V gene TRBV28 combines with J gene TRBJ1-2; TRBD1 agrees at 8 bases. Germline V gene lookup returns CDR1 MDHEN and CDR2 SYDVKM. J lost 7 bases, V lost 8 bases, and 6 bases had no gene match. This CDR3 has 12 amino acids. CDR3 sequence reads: CASFRGRGGYTF. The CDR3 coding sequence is TGTGCCAGCTTCAGGGGGCGCGGTGGCTACACCTTC.

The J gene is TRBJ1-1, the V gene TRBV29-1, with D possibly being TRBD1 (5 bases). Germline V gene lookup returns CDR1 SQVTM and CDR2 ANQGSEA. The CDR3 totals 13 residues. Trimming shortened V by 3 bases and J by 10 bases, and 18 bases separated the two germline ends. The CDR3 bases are TGCAGCGTTGAGACCAAGGGGAAGGTGGGAGCTTTCTTT. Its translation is CSVETKGKVGAFF.

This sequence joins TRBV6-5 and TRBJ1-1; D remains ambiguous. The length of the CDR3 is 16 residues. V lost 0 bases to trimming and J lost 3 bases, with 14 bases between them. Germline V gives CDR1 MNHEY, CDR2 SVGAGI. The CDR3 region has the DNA TGTGCCAGCAGTTACTCGGGCAGGCAGGCCGACACTGAAGCTTTCTTT. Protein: CASSYSGRQADTEAFF.

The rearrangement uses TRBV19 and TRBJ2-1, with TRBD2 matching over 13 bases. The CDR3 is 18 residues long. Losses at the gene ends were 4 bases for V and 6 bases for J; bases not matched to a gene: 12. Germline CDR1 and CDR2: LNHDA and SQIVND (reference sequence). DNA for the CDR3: TGTGCCAGTAGTAAGGACCCGCCGACTAGCGGGAGGATCAATGAGCAGTTCTTC. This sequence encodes CASSKDPPTSGRINEQFF.

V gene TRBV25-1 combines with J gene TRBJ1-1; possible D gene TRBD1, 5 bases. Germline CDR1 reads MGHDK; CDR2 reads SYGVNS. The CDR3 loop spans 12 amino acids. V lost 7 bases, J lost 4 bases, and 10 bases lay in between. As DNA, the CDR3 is TGTGCCAGCACCGTGGGGGGCACTGAAGCTTTCTTT. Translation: CASTVGGTEAFF.

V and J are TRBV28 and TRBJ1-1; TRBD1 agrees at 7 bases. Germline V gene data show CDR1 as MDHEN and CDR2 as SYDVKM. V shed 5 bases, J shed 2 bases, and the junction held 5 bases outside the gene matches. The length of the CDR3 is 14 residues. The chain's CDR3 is CASSVGTVNTEAFF. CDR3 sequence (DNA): TGTGCCAGCAGTGTCGGGACAGTTAACACTGAAGCTTTCTTT.

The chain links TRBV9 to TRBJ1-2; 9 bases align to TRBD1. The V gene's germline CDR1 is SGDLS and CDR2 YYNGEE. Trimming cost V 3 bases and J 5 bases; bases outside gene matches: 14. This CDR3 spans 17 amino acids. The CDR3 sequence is CASSASPSGTGYYGYTF. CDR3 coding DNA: TGTGCCAGCAGCGCGAGCCCCTCCGGGACAGGGTATTATGGCTACACCTTC.

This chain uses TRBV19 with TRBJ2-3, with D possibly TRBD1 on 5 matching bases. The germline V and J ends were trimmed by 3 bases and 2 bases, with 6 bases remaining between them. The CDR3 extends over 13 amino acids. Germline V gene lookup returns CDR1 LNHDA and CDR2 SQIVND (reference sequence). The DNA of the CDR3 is TGTGCCAGTAGTATCAGGGTCACAGATACGCAGTATTTT. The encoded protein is CASSIRVTDTQYF.

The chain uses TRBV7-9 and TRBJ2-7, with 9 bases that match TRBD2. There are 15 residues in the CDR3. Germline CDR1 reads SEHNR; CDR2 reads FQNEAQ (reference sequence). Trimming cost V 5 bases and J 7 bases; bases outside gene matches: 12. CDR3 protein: CASSPQDGTSWEQYF. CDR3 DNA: TGTGCCAGCAGCCCACAGGACGGGACTAGCTGGGAGCAGTACTTC.

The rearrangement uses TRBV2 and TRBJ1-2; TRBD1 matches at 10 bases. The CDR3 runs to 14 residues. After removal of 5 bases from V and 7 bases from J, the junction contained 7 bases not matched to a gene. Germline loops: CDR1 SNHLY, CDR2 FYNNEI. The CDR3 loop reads CASSTRQGAFGYTF. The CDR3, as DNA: TGTGCCAGCAGTACCCGACAGGGGGCGTTTGGCTACACCTTC.

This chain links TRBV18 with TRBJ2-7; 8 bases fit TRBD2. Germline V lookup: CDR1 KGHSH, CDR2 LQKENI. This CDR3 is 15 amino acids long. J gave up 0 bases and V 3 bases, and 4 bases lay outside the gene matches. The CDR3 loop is CASSPREVASYEQYF. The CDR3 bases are TGTGCCAGCTCACCGCGGGAGGTCGCCTCCTACGAGCAGTACTTC.

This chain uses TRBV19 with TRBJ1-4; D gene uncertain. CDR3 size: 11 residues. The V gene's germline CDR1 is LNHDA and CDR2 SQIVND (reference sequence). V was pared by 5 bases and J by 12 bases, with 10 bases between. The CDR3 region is CASSLHSELFF. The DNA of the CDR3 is TGTGCCAGTAGTCTCCACTCCGAACTGTTTTTT.

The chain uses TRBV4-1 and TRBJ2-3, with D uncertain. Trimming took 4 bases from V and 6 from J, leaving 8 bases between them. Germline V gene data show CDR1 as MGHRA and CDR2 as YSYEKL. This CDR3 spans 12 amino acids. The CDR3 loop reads CASSRSLDTQYF. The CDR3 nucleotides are TGCGCCAGCAGCCGTAGCCTTGATACGCAGTATTTT.

The CDR3 DNA follows: TGCAGCGTTGGTCAGGGTCACACTGAAGCTTTCTTT. As protein: CSVGQGHTEAFF. The V call is TRBV29-1, the J call TRBJ1-1; D perhaps matches TRBD1 (5 bases). Trimming shortened V by 4 bases and J by 3 bases, and 9 bases separated the two germline ends. Looked up from germline, CDR1 is SQVTM and CDR2 is ANQGSEA. This CDR3 is 12 amino acids long.

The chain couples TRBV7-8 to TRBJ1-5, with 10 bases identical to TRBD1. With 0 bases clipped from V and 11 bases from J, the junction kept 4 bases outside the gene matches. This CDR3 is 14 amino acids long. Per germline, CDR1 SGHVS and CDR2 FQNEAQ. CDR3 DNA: TGTGCCAGCAGCTTAGCGGGACAGGGGTCCTCCCAGCATTTT. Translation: CASSLAGQGSSQHF.

The CDR3 DNA reads TGCAGTGGTGGGGGGGGTTACAATGAGCAGTTCTTC. This encodes CSGGGGYNEQFF. The V and J genes are TRBV29-1 and TRBJ2-1, with TRBD2 matching over 7 bases. The CDR3 has 12 residues. Germline CDR1 is SQVTM and CDR2 is ANQGSEA.